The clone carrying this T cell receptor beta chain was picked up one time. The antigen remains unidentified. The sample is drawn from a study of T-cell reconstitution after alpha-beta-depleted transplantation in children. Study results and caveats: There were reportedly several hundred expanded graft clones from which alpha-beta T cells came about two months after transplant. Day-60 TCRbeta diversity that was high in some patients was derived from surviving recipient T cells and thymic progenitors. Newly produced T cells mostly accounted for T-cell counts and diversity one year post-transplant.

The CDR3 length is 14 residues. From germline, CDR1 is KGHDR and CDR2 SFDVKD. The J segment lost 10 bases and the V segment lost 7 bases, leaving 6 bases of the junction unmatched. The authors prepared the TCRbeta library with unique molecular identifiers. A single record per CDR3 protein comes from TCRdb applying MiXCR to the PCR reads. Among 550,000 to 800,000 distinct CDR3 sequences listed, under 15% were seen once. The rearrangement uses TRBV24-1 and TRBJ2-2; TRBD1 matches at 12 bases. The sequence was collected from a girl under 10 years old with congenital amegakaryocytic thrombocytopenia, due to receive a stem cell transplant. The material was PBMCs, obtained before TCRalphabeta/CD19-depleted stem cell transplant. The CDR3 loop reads CATSRDRGPSELFF. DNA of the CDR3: TGTGCCACCAGCCGGGACAGGGGGCCTTCGGAGCTGTTTTTT.